The source of this T cell receptor beta chain is a study of blood T cell repertoires in COVID-19. This clone was detected once. This table comes from immunoSEQ multiplex PCR, and its TCRdb copy is limited to in-frame clones, with some not included. Of about 130,000 clones listed, 70% to 80% are singletons. Sample: peripheral blood. The receptor's source is a woman between 65 and 79 years old with COVID-19, enrolled during active disease.

CDR3 loop: CASQTGGGTDTQYF. The CDR3 DNA reads TGTGCCAGCCAAACAGGGGGTGGGACAGATACGCAGTATTTT. The chain carries TRBV25-1 and TRBJ2-3, with 8 bases fitting TRBD1. Looked up from germline, CDR1 is MGHDK and CDR2 is SYGVNS. The CDR3 extends over 14 amino acids. V trimming: 8 bases; J trimming: 3 bases; junction bases outside the gene matches: 7.